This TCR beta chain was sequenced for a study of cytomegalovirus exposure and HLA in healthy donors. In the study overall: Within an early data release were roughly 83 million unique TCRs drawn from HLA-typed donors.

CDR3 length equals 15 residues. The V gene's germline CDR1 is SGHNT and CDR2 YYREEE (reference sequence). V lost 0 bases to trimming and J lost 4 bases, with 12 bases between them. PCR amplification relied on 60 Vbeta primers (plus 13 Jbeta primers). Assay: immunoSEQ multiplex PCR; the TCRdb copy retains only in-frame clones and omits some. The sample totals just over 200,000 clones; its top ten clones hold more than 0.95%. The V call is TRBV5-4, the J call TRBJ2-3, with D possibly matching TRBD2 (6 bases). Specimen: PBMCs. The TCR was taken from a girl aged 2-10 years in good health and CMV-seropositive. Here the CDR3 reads CASSLAGGGSDTQYF. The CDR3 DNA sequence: TGTGCCAGCAGCTTGGCCGGGGGAGGCTCAGATACGCAGTATTTT.